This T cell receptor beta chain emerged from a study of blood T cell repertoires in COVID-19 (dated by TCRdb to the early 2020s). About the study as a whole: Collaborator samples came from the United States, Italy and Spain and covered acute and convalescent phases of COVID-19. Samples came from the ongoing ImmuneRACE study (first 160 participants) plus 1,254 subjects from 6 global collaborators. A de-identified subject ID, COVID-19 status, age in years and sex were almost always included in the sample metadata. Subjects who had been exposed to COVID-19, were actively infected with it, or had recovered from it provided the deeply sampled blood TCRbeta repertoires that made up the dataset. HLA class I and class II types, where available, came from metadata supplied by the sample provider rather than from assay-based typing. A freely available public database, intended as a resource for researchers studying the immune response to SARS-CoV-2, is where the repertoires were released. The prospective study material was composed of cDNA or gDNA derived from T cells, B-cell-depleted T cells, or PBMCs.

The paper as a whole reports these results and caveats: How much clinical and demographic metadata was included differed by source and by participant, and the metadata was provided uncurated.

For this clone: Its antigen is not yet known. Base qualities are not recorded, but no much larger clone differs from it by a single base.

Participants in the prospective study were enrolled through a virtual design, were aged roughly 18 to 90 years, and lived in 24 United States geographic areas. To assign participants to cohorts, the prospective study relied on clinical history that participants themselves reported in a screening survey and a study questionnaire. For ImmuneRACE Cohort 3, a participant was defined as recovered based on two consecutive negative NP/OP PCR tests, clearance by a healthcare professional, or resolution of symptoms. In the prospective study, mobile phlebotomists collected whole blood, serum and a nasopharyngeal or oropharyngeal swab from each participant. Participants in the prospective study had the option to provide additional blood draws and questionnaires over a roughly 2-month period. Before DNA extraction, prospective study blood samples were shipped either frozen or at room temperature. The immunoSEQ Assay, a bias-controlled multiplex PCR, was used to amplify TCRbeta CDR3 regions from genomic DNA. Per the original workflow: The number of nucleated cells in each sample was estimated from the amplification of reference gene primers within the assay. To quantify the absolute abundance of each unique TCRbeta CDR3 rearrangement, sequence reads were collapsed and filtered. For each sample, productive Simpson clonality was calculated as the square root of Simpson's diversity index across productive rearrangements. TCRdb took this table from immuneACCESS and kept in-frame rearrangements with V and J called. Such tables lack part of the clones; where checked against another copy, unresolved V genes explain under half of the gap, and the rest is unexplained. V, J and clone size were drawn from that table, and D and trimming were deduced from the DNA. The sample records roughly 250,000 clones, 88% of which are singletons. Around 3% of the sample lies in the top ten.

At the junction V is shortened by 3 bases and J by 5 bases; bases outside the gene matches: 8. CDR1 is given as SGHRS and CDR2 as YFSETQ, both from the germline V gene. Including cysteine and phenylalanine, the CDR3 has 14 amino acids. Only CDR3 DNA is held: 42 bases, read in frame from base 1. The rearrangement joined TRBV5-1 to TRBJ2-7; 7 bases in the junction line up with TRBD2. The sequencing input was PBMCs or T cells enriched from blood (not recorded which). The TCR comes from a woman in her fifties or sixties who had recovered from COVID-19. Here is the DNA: TGCGCCAGCAGCTCTGGCGGGAGTGGGGACGAGCAGTACTTC. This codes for CASSSGGSGDEQYF.